What follows are 3 T cell receptor beta chains derived from one specimen sequenced in a study of CD8+CD57+ T cells in acquired aplastic anemia. The study profiled TCR beta VDJ and CDR3 using genomic DNA as template. From the reads, TCRdb called clonotypes with MiXCR, one entry per CDR3 protein. The table records under 250,000 distinct CDR3 sequences, 45% to 50% of them present only once. Patients included in sequencing had previously demonstrated CD8+CD57+ cell expansion by flow cytometry. The sequencing input was sorted CD4+, CD8+, or CD8+CD57+ T cells (not recorded which) from PBMCs. The receptors derive from a human donor with aplastic anemia.

The V and J genes are TRBV9 and TRBJ1-1; no clear D gene. The CDR3 loop spans 14 amino acids. The germline V gene encodes CDR1 SGDLS and CDR2 YYNGEE. Trimming took off 3 bases at V and 4 bases at J, with 13 bases between the two ends. In nucleotides, the CDR3 is TGTGCCAGCAGCGCCCTACGGGGTCGCACTGAAGCTTTCTTT. It specifies CASSALRGRTEAFF.

This clonotype turned up a few times. Since a much larger clone is just one base distant, this may be a read error. The chain combines TRBV10-3 with TRBJ1-1; D call uncertain. Germline V gene sequence: CDR1 ENHRY, CDR2 SYGVKD. The germline V and J ends were trimmed by 5 bases and 5 bases, with 18 bases remaining between them. The CDR3 consists of 15 residues. The chain's CDR3 is CAISQIESGSTEAFF. The CDR3 DNA is TGTGCCATCAGTCAAATTGAGTCGGGGTCTACTGAAGCTTTCTTT.

This clonotype was recorded many times. This rearrangement joins TRBV6-1 to TRBJ2-3; D might be TRBD2 (6 bases). Germline CDR1 MNHNS, CDR2 SASEGT. V lost 5 bases, J lost 0 bases, and 21 bases lay in between. This CDR3 has 18 residues. Here the CDR3 DNA reads TGTGCCAGCAGTTGGGAGGAGGGGACGGACCTTAGCACAGATACGCAGTATTTT. Residues: CASSWEEGTDLSTDTQYF.